The rows below give T cell receptor beta chains drawn from one sample of a study of shared clonotypes between healthy human individuals. Sequencing was performed with immunoSEQ multiplex PCR; in TCRdb, only in-frame clones are kept and a portion is missing. The sample lists under 600,000 clones, 95% to 98% seen once, with approximately 0.3% in the top ten. Sequences were obtained from naive CD8+ T cells sorted from blood. The receptors stem from a man aged 30 to 45 in good health. Both conserved end residues are part of each CDR3.

>TRBJ2-5|TRBV6-5
CASSFSTTIGETQYF
>TRBJ2-5|TRBV9
CASSVGQGQGIIGETQYF
>TRBJ2-3|TRBV6-1
CASSEREILSTDTQYF
>TRBJ1-1|TRBV4-1
CASSQEQVMNTEAFF
>TRBJ2-7|TRBV7-9
CASSPSQPSGIYEQYF
>TRBJ2-7|TRBV11-2
CASSLGWGGEQYF
>TRBJ2-2|TRBV16
CASSQNTGELFF
>TRBJ2-7|TRBV28
CASSLGTGLDYEQYF
>TRBJ2-3|TRBV6-6
CASTSPRGTDTQYF
>TRBJ2-7|TRBV7-9
CASNLSGGEQYF
>TRBJ2-7|TRBV7-9
CAKSPPQGLSYEQYF
>TRBJ2-6|TRBV7-2
CASSLRPANVLTF
>TRBJ1-1|TRBV4-1
CASMNIVDTEAFF
>TRBJ1-4|TRBV7-9
CASSQSGQGVNEKLFF
>TRBJ2-7|TRBV2
CASSHRGDGYEQYF
>TRBJ2-5|TRBV5-1
CASSLAERPVQETQYF
>TRBJ2-1|TRBV10-3
CAISDQGLNEQFF
>TRBJ2-3|TRBV7-8
CASSILAGGPSDTQYF
>TRBJ2-7|TRBV11-2
CASSSVDRGLQEQYF
>TRBJ2-2|TRBV7-2
CASSLWRNTGELFF
>TRBJ2-7|TRBV5-8
CASSLNRDSHYEQYF
>TRBJ1-5|TRBV4-1
CASSQEGYQPQHF
>TRBJ1-3|TRBV6-5
CASRSQGSGNTIYF
>TRBJ2-7|TRBV7-6
CASSQKIDRFYEQYF
>TRBJ2-4|TRBV7-9
CASSLSGDIAELAKNIQYF
>TRBJ2-3|TRBV7-9
CASSSGNLGADTQYF
>TRBJ2-1|TRBV4-3
CASSHTRGGNEQFF
>TRBJ2-7|TRBV10-1
CASSGTLGGQSYEQYF
>TRBJ2-3|TRBV7-8
CASSLELAGGYTDTQYF
>TRBJ2-7|TRBV5-1
CASNLGGSSYEQYF
>TRBJ1-1|TRBV5-1
CASSLSLEVKDTEAFF
>TRBJ2-1|TRBV28
CASDRGLYNEQFF
>TRBJ2-3|TRBV7-9
CASSPRTGLSTDTQYF
>TRBJ2-4|TRBV7-9
CASRGNRGDKNIQYF
>TRBJ2-5|TRBV7-9
CASSLVAGAQETQYF
>TRBJ2-7|TRBV9
CASSADSGRFTYEQYF